This TCR beta chain was profiled in a study of Ad26.COV2.S vaccination and SARS-CoV-2 variants. In regard to this clone: What it recognizes is unknown.

The CDR3 is 14 residues long. CDR1 LNHDA and CDR2 SQIVND come from the germline V gene (reference sequence). Deletions cut 7 bases from V and 5 bases from J, with 17 bases between. The protocol was immunoSEQ multiplex PCR, while the TCRdb copy is restricted to in-frame clones and leaves out a portion. The table includes about 94,000 clones, roughly 84% detected once. Study-wide results and limits: After vaccination, reports described spike-specific CD8+ and CD4+ T cell responses as showing substantial breadth.

V gene TRBV19 combines with J gene TRBJ1-1, with a tentative D call TRBD1 (6 bases). This sample comprised peripheral blood, obtained after recovery from COVID-19. The TCR comes from a human donor who had recovered from COVID-19. Written as DNA, the CDR3 is TGTGCCAGTACCCCAGGGGCGTCGGGAACTGAAGCTTTCTTT. Protein sequence: CASTPGASGTEAFF. Combining the CDR3 with reference TRBV19 and TRBJ1-1 gives the whole variable domain DGGITQSPKYLFRKEGQNVTLSCEQNLNHDAMYWYRQDPGQGLRLIYYSQIVNDFQKGDIAEGYSVSREKKESFPLTVTSAQKNPTAFYLCASTPGASGTEAFFGQGTRLTVV.